This T cell receptor (beta chain) is from a study of T cells in Graves' hyperthyroidism and ophthalmopathy (dated by TCRdb to about 2019). Turning to the overall study: Peripheral blood samples were taken at initial diagnosis, before any treatment was given. A discovery cohort of about 100 patients, roughly 45 with Graves' ophthalmopathy and about 58 with stable Graves' hyperthyroidism, was used to find distinguishing TCR V-J signatures. Prospective prediction of ophthalmopathy was tested in an independent validation cohort of 18 to 20 hyperthyroidism patients and 17 patients who later progressed to ophthalmopathy. The roughly 91 discovery patients were randomly split 7:3 into training and test sets. The study also compared thyroid tissue and blood T-cell repertoires from a handful of Graves' hyperthyroidism patients. Once sampling was done, hyperthyroidism patients were given methimazole at a starting dose of 30 mg daily, whereas ophthalmopathy patients were given high-dose intravenous methylprednisolone. According to the paper, TCR Vbeta CDR3 sequencing was carried out on 120 to 150 peripheral blood samples, which came from 40 to 45 ophthalmopathy, 75 or so hyperthyroidism and 17 progressor patients.

The germline V gene sets CDR1 to SNHLY and CDR2 to FYNNEI. Compared with germline, V lacks 6 bases and J lacks 5 bases; bases without a gene match: 4. The CDR3 has 14 amino acids, counting the end cysteine and phenylalanine. Of the read, only the CDR3 DNA is kept; its 42 bases are in frame from base 1. TCR beta CDR3 regions were amplified from RNA transcripts. For the first round of RT-PCR on the TCR CDR3, the HTBI primer set was used together with the Qiagen OneStep RT-PCR kit. The libraries were constructed in a second round of multiplex PCR and then size-selected and purified. Sequencing of the libraries was done on an Illumina HiSeq2000 using paired-end 100 bp reads. For the original study's pipeline: SOAPnuke was used to process the raw data, with reads discarded if the reads contained adapters or uncalled bases, had a mean Phred below 15, or lacked an exact constant-primer or identifier match. COPE v1.2.5 was used to merge high-quality paired reads, and clonotypes were defined as unique nucleotide sequences. MiTCR v1.1 was used to align the clonotypes against IMGT TRBV, TRBD and TRBJ reference segments. The analysis was restricted to V-J combinations with a frequency above 0.0001, which together covered 99% to 99.2% of the repertoires. A TCS score was defined as the ratio between F50 (clonal expansion) and ExV (chaos), using BLOSUM62-based TCRdist between CDR3 peptides within each V-J. Welch's t-statistics and random forest reduced roughly 540 V-J features to 13, which were used in a naive Bayes classifier (R e1071). In-frame beta chains were kept once TCRdb had trimmed the public reads at Q25 with fastp and called clones with MiXCR. Every distinct CDR3 protein forms one entry, paired with its most common genes and DNA. The authors' filters were not applied to this entry. The sample yields fewer than 350,000 distinct CDR3 sequences; over 15% were counted once. The ten top clones hold about 49% of the sample.

The sample holds a few counts of this clonotype. The antigen it recognizes is unknown. Base qualities are not provided; no much larger clone lies one nucleotide away. Stable Graves' hyperthyroidism was defined as the absence of progression to ophthalmopathy over 18 months of follow-up. The hyperthyroidism patients were between 18 and 65 years old and newly diagnosed, with a disease duration of less than 2 months. Any patient with an uncontrolled infection, another autoimmune disease, pregnancy or lactation was excluded. Diagnoses relied on clinical symptoms, serum thyroxine and TRAb, thyroid ultrasound and orbital computed tomography. Ficoll-Paque density gradient centrifugation was used to isolate PBMCs from 8.5 to 10 ml of fresh peripheral blood. Total RNA was extracted with Trizol reagent, and quality was checked on an Agilent 2100 Bioanalyzer. Broad study findings and their caveats: Ophthalmopathy was separated from stable hyperthyroidism by a 13 V-J signature model, with over 85% sensitivity and 81% to 82% specificity obtained in cross-validation and 80%/75% obtained in testing. No statistical method was used to fix the sample size in advance, and group allocation was not hidden from the investigators. In validation, progression to ophthalmopathy was predicted by the model with approximately 67% sensitivity and 72% to 80% specificity, a median of about 6.4 months before onset. Blood samples also contained most of the expanded thyroid clonotypes (frequency above 0.001), which suggests that blood repertoires may reflect thyroid immune responses.

Specimen: blood. The sequence came from a woman in her fifties or sixties with Graves' hyperthyroidism. Recombination joined TRBV2 with TRBJ1-6; 7 bases in between match TRBD1. The DNA sequence follows: TGTGCCAGCAGAAGGGACAGCAATAATTCACCCCTCCACTTT. Translated, it reads CASRRDSNNSPLHF. Outside the CDR3, residues come from the reference TRBV2 and TRBJ1-6 proteins, so the full variable domain is: EPEVTQTPSHQVTQMGQEVILRCVPISNHLYFYWYRQILGQKVEFLVSFYNNEISEKSEIFDDQFSVERPDGSNFTLKIRSTKLEDSAMYFCASRRDSNNSPLHFGNGTRLTVT.